The clone carrying this T cell receptor beta chain came up once. The data originate from a study of shared T cell receptors in the human thymus. Assay used: immunoSEQ multiplex PCR; TCRdb lists only in-frame clones, some missing. The sample carries over 450,000 clones, approximately 80% recorded once. The data were also submitted as part of a second study, on human thymus T cells. That source adds: There were highly overlapping thymic repertoires among unrelated individuals, as related research reported.

This receptor was identified in a boy younger than two with a congenital heart defect. Sequencing was done on a sample of thymocytes.

This chain's CDR3 is CAWSSAFKNIQYF. DNA for the CDR3: TGTGCCTGGAGTAGCGCTTTCAAAAACATTCAGTACTTC. The chain combines TRBV30 with TRBJ2-4; D gene uncertain. This CDR3 has 13 residues. V lost 2 bases to trimming and J lost 3 bases, with 8 bases between them. The germline CDR1 and CDR2 sequences are GTSNPN and SVGIG (reference sequence). Combining the CDR3 with reference TRBV30 and TRBJ2-4 gives the whole variable domain SQTIHQWPATLVQPVGSPLSLECTVEGTSNPNLYWYRQAAGRGLQLLFYSVGIGQISSEVPQNLSASRPQDRQFILSSKKLLLSDSGFYLCAWSSAFKNIQYFGAGTRLSVL.